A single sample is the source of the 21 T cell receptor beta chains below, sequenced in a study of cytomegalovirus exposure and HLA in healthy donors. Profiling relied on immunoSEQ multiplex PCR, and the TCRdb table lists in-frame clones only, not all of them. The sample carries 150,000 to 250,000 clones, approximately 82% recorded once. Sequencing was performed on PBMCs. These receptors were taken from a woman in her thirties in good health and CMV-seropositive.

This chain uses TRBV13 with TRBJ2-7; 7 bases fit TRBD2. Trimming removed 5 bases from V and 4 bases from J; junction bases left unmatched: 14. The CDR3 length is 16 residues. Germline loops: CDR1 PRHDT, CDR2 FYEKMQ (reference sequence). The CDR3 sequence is CASSEYRTSISYEQYF. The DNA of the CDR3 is TGTGCCAGCAGCGAATACCGGACTAGTATCTCTTACGAGCAGTACTTC.

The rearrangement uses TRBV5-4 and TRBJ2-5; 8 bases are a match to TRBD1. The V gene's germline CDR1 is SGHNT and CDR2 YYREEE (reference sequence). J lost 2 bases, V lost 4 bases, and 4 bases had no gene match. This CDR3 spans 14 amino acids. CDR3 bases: TGTGCCAGCAGCAGTACAGGGGGACAAGAGACCCAGTACTTC. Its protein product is CASSSTGGQETQYF.

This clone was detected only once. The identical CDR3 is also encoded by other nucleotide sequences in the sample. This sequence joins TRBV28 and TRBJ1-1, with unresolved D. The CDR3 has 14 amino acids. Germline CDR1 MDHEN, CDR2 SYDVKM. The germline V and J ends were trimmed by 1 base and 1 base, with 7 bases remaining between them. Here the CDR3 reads CASSLLGRNTEAFF. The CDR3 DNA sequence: TGTGCCAGCAGTTTATTGGGGAGGAACACTGAAGCTTTCTTT.

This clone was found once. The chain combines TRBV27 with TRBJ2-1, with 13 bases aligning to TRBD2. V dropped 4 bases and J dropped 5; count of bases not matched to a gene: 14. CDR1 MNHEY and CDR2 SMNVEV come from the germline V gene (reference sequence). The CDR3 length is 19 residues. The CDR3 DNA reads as TGTGCCAGCAGTTCTCTGACTAGCGGGAGGCGAAGTACCAACAATGAGCAGTTCTTC. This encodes CASSSLTSGRRSTNNEQFF.

In DNA, the CDR3 is TGTGCCAGTGCGGGGACAGGGGACCCCACTAACTATGGCTACACCTTC. Protein sequence: CASAGTGDPTNYGYTF. This chain uses TRBV27 with TRBJ1-2, with TRBD1 matching over 10 bases. V gave up 9 bases and J gave up 0 bases; unmatched junction bases: 10. Germline V gene sequence: CDR1 MNHEY, CDR2 SMNVEV (reference sequence). CDR3 size: 16 residues.

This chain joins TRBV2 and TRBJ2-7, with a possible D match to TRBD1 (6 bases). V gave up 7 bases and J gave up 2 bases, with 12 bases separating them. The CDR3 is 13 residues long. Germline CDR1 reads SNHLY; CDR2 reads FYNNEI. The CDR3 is CASTGTLTYEQYF. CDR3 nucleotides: TGTGCCAGCACCGGGACACTCACCTACGAGCAGTACTTC.

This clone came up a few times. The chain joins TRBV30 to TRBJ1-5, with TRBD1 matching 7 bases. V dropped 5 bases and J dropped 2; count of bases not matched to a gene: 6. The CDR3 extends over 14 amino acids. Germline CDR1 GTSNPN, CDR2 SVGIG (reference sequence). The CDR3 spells CAWSPDRGNQPQHF. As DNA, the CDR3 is TGTGCCTGGTCGCCCGACAGGGGCAATCAGCCCCAGCATTTT.

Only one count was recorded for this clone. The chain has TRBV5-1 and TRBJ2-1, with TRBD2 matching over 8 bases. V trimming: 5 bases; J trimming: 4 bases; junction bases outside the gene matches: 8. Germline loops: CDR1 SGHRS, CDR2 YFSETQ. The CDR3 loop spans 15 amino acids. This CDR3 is CASRTTSGAYNEQFF. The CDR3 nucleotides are TGCGCCAGCAGGACCACTAGCGGAGCTTACAATGAGCAGTTCTTC.

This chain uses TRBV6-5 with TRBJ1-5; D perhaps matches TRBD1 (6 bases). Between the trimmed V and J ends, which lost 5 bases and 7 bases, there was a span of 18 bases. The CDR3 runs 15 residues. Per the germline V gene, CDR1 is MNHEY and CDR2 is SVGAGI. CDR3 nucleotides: TGTGCCAGCAGTCCGGACAGCCGGACTTCCCAGCCCCAGCATTTT. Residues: CASSPDSRTSQPQHF.

CDR3 in DNA: TGCGCCAGCAGCTCCAGCGGTACCACCGAAGCTTTCTTT. Translating gives CASSSSGTTEAFF. V usage is TRBV5-1 and J usage is TRBJ1-1, with D uncertain. Trimming took 3 bases from V and 8 from J, leaving 14 bases between them. The CDR3 loop spans 13 amino acids. Germline V gene lookup returns CDR1 SGHRS and CDR2 YFSETQ.

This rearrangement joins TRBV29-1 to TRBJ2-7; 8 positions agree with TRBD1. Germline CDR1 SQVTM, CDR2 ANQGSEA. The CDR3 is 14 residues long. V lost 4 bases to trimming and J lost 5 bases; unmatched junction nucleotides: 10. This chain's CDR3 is CSVGPGQALHEQYF. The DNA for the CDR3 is TGCAGCGTTGGGCCGGGACAGGCTCTTCACGAGCAGTACTTC.

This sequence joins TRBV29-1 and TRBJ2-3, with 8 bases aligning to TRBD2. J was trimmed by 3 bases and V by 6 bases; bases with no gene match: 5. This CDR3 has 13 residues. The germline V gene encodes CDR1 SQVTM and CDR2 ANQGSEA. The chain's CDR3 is CSVEREWTDTQYF. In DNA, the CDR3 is TGCAGCGTCGAGCGGGAGTGGACAGATACGCAGTATTTT.

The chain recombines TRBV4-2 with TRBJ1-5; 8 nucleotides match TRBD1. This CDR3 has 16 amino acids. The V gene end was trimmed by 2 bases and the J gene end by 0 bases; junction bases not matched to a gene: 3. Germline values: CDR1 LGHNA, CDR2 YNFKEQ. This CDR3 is CASSQTDRDSNQPQHF. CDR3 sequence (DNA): TGTGCCAGCAGCCAAACGGACAGGGATAGCAATCAGCCCCAGCATTTT.

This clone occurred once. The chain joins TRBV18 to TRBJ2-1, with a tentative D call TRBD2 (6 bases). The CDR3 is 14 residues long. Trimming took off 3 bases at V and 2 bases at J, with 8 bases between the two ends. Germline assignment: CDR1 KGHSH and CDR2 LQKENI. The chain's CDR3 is CASSPGEAYNEQFF. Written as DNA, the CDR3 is TGTGCCAGCTCACCGGGGGAGGCCTACAATGAGCAGTTCTTC.

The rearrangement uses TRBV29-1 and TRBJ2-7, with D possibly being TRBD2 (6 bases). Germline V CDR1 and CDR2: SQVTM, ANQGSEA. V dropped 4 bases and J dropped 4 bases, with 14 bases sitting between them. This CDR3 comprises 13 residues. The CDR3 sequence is CSVVEGTPYEQYF. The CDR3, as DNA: TGCAGCGTTGTGGAGGGGACCCCTTACGAGCAGTACTTC.

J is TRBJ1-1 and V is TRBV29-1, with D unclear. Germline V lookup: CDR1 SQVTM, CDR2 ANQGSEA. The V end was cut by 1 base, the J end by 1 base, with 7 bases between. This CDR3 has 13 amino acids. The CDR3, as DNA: TGCAGCGTTGAAGGGCAAACGAACACTGAAGCTTTCTTT. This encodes CSVEGQTNTEAFF.

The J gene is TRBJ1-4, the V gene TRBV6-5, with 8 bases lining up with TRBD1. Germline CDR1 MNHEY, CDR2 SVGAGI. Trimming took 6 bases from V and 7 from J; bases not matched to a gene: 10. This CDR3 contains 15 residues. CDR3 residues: CASRKPPGQVEKLFF. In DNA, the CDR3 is TGTGCCAGCAGGAAGCCTCCGGGACAGGTTGAAAAACTGTTTTTT.

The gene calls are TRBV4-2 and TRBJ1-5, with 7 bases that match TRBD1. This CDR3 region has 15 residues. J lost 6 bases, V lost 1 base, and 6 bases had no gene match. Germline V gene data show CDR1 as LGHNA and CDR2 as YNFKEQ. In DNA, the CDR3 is TGTGCCAGCAGCCAAGTGATTCAGGGGGGTCAGCCCCAGCATTTT. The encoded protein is CASSQVIQGGQPQHF.

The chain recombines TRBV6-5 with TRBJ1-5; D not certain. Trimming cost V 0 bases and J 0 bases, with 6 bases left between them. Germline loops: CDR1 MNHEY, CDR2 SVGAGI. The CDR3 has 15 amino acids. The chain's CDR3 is CASSYSGDSNQPQHF. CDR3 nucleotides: TGTGCCAGCAGTTACTCCGGAGATAGCAATCAGCCCCAGCATTTT.

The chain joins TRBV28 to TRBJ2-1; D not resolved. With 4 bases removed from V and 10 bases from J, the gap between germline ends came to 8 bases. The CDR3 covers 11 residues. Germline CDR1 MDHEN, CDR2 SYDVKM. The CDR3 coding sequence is TGTGCCAGCAGTTCGTCCAGAGAGCAGTTCTTC. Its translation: CASSSSREQFF.

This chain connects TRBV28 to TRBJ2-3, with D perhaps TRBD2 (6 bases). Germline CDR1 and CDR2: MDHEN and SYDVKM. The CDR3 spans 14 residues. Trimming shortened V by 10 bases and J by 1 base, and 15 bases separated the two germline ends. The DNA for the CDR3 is TGTGCCACCTCCCGGGACTTAGGCACAGATACGCAGTATTTT. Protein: CATSRDLGTDTQYF. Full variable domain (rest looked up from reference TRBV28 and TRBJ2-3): DVKVTQSSRYLVKRTGEKVFLECVQDMDHENMFWYRQDPGLGLRLIYFSYDVKMKEKGDIPEGYSVSREKKERFSLILESASTNQTSMYLCATSRDLGTDTQYFGPGTRLTVL.